This TCR beta chain was captured by sequencing in a study of shared T cell receptors in the human thymus. The germline V gene has CDR1 ENHRY and CDR2 SYGVKD. CDR3 size: 15 residues. V shed 7 bases, J shed 6 bases, and the junction held 10 bases outside the gene matches. Measured with immunoSEQ multiplex PCR; TCRdb has only the in-frame clones, and not every one. Altogether about 660,000 clones are present, roughly 86% being singletons, with the ten largest covering roughly 0.0087%. This sample also belongs to another study, concerning human thymus T cells. That source reports: Donors consisted of healthy Finnish infants (having corrective surgery for congenital heart defects). Thymic samples were excised during corrective heart operations. V and J gene usage appeared biased in thymic and blood repertoires.

Material for sequencing was thymocytes. This sequence was found in a boy under two years old with a congenital heart defect. The gene calls are TRBV10-3 and TRBJ2-1; TRBD1 matches at 9 bases. As DNA, the CDR3 is TGTGCCATCACCTCCCGGGACAGGGATATCAATGAGCAGTTCTTC. Its translation is CAITSRDRDINEQFF.